The rows below give T cell receptor beta chains drawn from one sample of a study of EBV T-cell therapy then PD-1 blockade in nasopharyngeal carcinoma. Only in-frame clones appear in the TCRdb table, and some are missing; sequencing was by immunoSEQ multiplex PCR. The table has around 13,000 clones, approximately 80% seen once. Their antigens remain unidentified. Source: CD8+ T cells from blood, taken at day 105 from a patient whose treatment included autologous EBV-specific T cells and nivolumab. These receptors all come from a man between 35 and 55 years old with nasopharyngeal carcinoma. Both conserved end residues are trimmed from each CDR3.

j_gene: TRBJ1-6
v_gene: TRBV27
CDR3aa: ASSPHQGGGNSPLH

j_gene: TRBJ2-7
v_gene: TRBV9
CDR3aa: ASSPWGREQY

j_gene: TRBJ1-6
v_gene: TRBV4-3
CDR3aa: ASSQGWSGVSYNSPLH

j_gene: TRBJ1-1
v_gene: TRBV5-1
CDR3aa: ASSLGGANTEAF

j_gene: TRBJ1-5
v_gene: TRBV5-8
CDR3aa: ASSLFSGMTRLQPQH

j_gene: TRBJ2-1
v_gene: TRBV27
CDR3aa: ASSGGYNEQF

j_gene: TRBJ1-2
v_gene: TRBV12-3/TRBV12-4
CDR3aa: ASSLRPVMGYT

j_gene: TRBJ1-2
v_gene: TRBV10-3
CDR3aa: AISSGQGRPYGYT

j_gene: TRBJ1-1
v_gene: TRBV19
CDR3aa: ASSIGGIMNTEAF

j_gene: TRBJ2-2
v_gene: TRBV4-2
CDR3aa: ASSQDFNSGELF

j_gene: TRBJ2-3
v_gene: TRBV7-3
CDR3aa: ASSQSPAPTDTQY

j_gene: TRBJ1-4
v_gene: TRBV7-6
CDR3aa: ASSSRGPWATNEKLF

j_gene: TRBJ2-3
v_gene: TRBV28
CDR3aa: ASSSDSSSTDTQY

j_gene: TRBJ2-5
v_gene: TRBV9
CDR3aa: ASSPGGGGTQETQY

j_gene: TRBJ1-4
v_gene: TRBV6-2/TRBV6-3
CDR3aa: ASSYSTGAYEKLF

j_gene: TRBJ1-1
v_gene: TRBV7-2
CDR3aa: ASSSWETLEAF

j_gene: TRBJ2-3
v_gene: TRBV6-5
CDR3aa: ATGGRSTDTQY

j_gene: TRBJ1-2
v_gene: TRBV10-3
CDR3aa: AISRTGGGDGYT

j_gene: TRBJ2-1
v_gene: TRBV23-1
CDR3aa: ASSQGGTRDRGYNEQF

j_gene: TRBJ2-5
v_gene: TRBV4-1
CDR3aa: ASSQVGGAGETQY

j_gene: TRBJ2-1
v_gene: TRBV12-5
CDR3aa: ASGLAAGGTDNEQF

j_gene: TRBJ1-2
v_gene: TRBV2
CDR3aa: ASPRGTGVYGYT

j_gene: TRBJ2-7
v_gene: TRBV11-1
CDR3aa: ASSSLGPGEQY

j_gene: TRBJ2-7
v_gene: TRBV5-5
CDR3aa: ASSSWTGSYEQY

j_gene: TRBJ1-6
v_gene: TRBV27
CDR3aa: ASSPTRGTNSPLH

j_gene: TRBJ1-2
v_gene: TRBV2
CDR3aa: ASSGARWANYGYT

j_gene: TRBJ1-6
v_gene: TRBV2
CDR3aa: ASSRDRRNSPLH

j_gene: TRBJ2-7
v_gene: TRBV7-6
CDR3aa: ASSFIQGYEQY

j_gene: TRBJ2-3
v_gene: TRBV15
CDR3aa: ATSRDRSGATDTQY

j_gene: TRBJ2-1
v_gene: TRBV9
CDR3aa: ASSPRRSSYNEQF

j_gene: TRBJ2-3
v_gene: TRBV7-6
CDR3aa: ASSLYRGGDTQY

j_gene: TRBJ2-7
v_gene: TRBV19
CDR3aa: ASSIPGQGIYEQY

j_gene: TRBJ2-2
v_gene: TRBV7-9
CDR3aa: ASSRTSGGGELF

j_gene: TRBJ1-5
v_gene: TRBV28
CDR3aa: ASSSLETPYQPQH

j_gene: TRBJ2-2
v_gene: TRBV25-1
CDR3aa: ATQTGLDTGELF

j_gene: TRBJ1-6
v_gene: TRBV9
CDR3aa: ASSTRTGANSPLH

j_gene: TRBJ1-1
v_gene: TRBV30
CDR3aa: AWQETYMGGTEAF

j_gene: TRBJ1-2
v_gene: TRBV5-1
CDR3aa: ASSLAETYYGYT

j_gene: TRBJ1-1
v_gene: TRBV3-1/TRBV3-2
CDR3aa: ASSQEGNLNTEAF

j_gene: TRBJ1-2
v_gene: TRBV4-1
CDR3aa: ASSPTPPAVGARGYT

j_gene: TRBJ2-7
v_gene: TRBV6-2/TRBV6-3
CDR3aa: ASSYASGVEEQY

j_gene: TRBJ2-7
v_gene: TRBV14
CDR3aa: ASSQDSRGYEQY

j_gene: TRBJ2-5
v_gene: TRBV21-1
CDR3aa: ASSKEGETQY

j_gene: TRBJ1-2
v_gene: TRBV7-9
CDR3aa: ASSSDRDVYGYT

j_gene: TRBJ2-5
v_gene: TRBV15
CDR3aa: ATSRDITVWTQY

j_gene: TRBJ2-3
v_gene: TRBV18
CDR3aa: GTRVVSTDTQY

j_gene: TRBJ2-3
v_gene: TRBV18
CDR3aa: ASQPGTDTQY

j_gene: TRBJ2-2
v_gene: TRBV30
CDR3aa: AWSAASRESGELF

j_gene: TRBJ1-2
v_gene: TRBV28
CDR3aa: ASSLGGRGVYGYT

j_gene: TRBJ2-3
v_gene: TRBV18
CDR3aa: ASSPERGGPDTQY

j_gene: TRBJ1-5
v_gene: TRBV7-2
CDR3aa: ASSLGGDPRNQPQH

j_gene: TRBJ2-5
v_gene: TRBV18
CDR3aa: ASSPTSGGARGETQY

j_gene: TRBJ2-7
v_gene: TRBV18
CDR3aa: ASSTGTGWGKQY

j_gene: TRBJ2-1
v_gene: TRBV6-2/TRBV6-3
CDR3aa: ASSYEGGNNEQF

j_gene: TRBJ2-1
v_gene: TRBV7-3
CDR3aa: ASSLIGSGGAHEQF

j_gene: TRBJ2-1
v_gene: TRBV7-2
CDR3aa: ASSQSGGNNEQF

j_gene: TRBJ1-2
v_gene: TRBV27
CDR3aa: ASSPGGEVYGYT

j_gene: TRBJ1-2
v_gene: TRBV12-3/TRBV12-4
CDR3aa: ASSPSFDAGYT

j_gene: TRBJ2-6
v_gene: TRBV7-9
CDR3aa: ASRPQDSGANVLT

j_gene: TRBJ2-7
v_gene: TRBV12-3/TRBV12-4
CDR3aa: ASSLVHEQY